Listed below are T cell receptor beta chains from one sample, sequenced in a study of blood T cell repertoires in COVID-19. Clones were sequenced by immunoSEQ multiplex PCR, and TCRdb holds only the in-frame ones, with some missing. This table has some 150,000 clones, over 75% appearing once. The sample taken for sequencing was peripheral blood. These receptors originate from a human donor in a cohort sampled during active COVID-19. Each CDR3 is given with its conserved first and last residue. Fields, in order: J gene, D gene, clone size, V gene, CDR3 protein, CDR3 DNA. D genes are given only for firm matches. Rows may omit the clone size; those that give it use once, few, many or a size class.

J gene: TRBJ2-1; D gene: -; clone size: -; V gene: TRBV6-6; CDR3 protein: CASSYGQGFNNEQFF; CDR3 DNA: TGTGCCAGCAGTTACGGCCAGGGCTTCAACAATGAGCAGTTCTTC
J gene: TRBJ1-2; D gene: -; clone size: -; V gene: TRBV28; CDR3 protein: CASYTPGMAYGYTF; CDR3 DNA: TGTGCCAGCTATACCCCAGGGATGGCCTATGGCTACACCTTC
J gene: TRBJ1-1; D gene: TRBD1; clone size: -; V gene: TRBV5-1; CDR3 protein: CASSSRDRGRFRDEAFF; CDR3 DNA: TGCGCCAGCAGCTCCCGGGACAGGGGGCGATTCCGGGATGAAGCTTTCTTT
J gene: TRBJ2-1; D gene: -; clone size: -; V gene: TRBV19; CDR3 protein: CASSMAGLNNEQFF; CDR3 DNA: TGTGCCAGTAGTATGGCAGGGTTAAACAATGAGCAGTTCTTC
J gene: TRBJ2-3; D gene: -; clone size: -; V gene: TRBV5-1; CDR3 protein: CASSTDSTTDTQYF; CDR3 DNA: TGCGCCAGCAGTACGGACTCCACGACAGATACGCAGTATTTT
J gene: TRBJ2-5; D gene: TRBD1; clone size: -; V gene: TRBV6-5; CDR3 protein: CASSSRQGQETQYF; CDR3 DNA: TGTGCCAGCAGTTCAAGACAGGGGCAAGAGACCCAGTACTTC
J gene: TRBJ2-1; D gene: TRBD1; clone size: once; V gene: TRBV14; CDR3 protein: CASTTGQGFGEQFF; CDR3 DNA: TGTGCCAGCACCACCGGACAGGGCTTCGGTGAGCAGTTCTTC
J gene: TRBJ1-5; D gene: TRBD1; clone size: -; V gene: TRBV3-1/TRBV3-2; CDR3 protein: CASSPESGTGGGDWNQPQHF; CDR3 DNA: TGTGCCAGCAGCCCCGAGTCCGGGACAGGAGGGGGGGATTGGAATCAGCCCCAGCATTTT
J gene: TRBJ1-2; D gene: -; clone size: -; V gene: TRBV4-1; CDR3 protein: CASSPNPRRDGYTF; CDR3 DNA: TGCGCCAGCAGCCCCAATCCACGCCGCGATGGCTACACCTTC
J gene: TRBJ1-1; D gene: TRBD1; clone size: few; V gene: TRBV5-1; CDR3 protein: CASSPGQGPMNTEAFF; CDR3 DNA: TGCGCCAGCAGCCCAGGACAGGGCCCCATGAACACTGAAGCTTTCTTT
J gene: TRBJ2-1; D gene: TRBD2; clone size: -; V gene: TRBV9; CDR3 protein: CASSAPGVAGNNEQFF; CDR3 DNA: TGTGCCAGCAGCGCGCCGGGGGTAGCGGGAAACAATGAGCAGTTCTTC
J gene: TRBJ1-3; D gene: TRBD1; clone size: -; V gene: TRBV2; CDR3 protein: CASGRTGLSGNTIYF; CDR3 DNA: TGTGCCAGCGGAAGGACAGGGCTCTCTGGAAACACCATATATTTT
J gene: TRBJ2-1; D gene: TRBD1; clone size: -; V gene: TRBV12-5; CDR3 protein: CASGSGQGSYNEQFF; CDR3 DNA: TGTGCTAGTGGTTCCGGACAGGGTTCCTACAATGAGCAGTTCTTC
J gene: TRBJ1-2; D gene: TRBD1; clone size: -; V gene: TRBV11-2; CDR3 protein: CASKTGTGNYGYTF; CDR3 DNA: TGTGCCAGCAAGACGGGGACAGGGAACTATGGCTACACCTTC
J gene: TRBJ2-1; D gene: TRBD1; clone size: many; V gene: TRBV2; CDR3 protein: CASSYRRTGVHEQFF; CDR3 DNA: TGTGCCAGCAGCTACCGGAGGACAGGGGTCCATGAGCAGTTCTTC
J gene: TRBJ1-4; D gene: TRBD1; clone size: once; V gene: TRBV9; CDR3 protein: CASSVGGGQGRNEKLFF; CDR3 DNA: TGTGCCAGCAGCGTAGGGGGAGGACAGGGTAGAAATGAAAAACTGTTTTTT
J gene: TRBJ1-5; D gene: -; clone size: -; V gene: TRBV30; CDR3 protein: CAWSVRGMQPQHF; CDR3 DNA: TGTGCCTGGAGTGTAAGGGGGATGCAGCCCCAGCATTTT
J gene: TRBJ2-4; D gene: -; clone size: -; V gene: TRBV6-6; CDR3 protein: CASSPGGLAKNIQYF; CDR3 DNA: TGTGCCAGCAGCCCCGGGGGGCTAGCCAAAAACATTCAGTACTTC
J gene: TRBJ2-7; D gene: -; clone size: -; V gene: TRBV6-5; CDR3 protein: CASSFTRRTGAGEQYF; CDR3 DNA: TGTGCCAGCAGTTTCACCCGCCGGACTGGCGCGGGGGAGCAGTACTTC
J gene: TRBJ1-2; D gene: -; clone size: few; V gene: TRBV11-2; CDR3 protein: CASSPGSSNYGYTF; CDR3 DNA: TGTGCCAGCAGCCCCGGGAGTAGTAACTATGGCTACACCTTC
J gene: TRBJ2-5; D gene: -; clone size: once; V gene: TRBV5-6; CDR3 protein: CASSLVWSGDETQYF; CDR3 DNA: TGTGCCAGCAGCTTGGTGTGGTCGGGAGACGAGACCCAGTACTTC
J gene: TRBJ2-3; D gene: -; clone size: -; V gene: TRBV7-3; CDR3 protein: CASSLTGGRDTQYF; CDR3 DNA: TGTGCCAGCAGCTTAACAGGCGGGCGGGATACGCAGTATTTT
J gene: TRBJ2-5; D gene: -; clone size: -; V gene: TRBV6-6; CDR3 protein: CASSPDPQGRAVETQYF; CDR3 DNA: TGTGCCAGCAGTCCTGACCCACAGGGCCGGGCTGTGGAGACCCAGTACTTC
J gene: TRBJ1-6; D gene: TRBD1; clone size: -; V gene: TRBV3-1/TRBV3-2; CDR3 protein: CASSPDRGFNSPLHF; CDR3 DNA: TGTGCCAGCAGCCCGGACAGGGGATTTAATTCACCCCTCCACTTT
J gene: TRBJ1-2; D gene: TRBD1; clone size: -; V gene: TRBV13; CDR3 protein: CASSQDRGNNYGYTF; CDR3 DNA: TGTGCCAGCAGCCAAGACAGGGGGAACAACTATGGCTACACCTTC
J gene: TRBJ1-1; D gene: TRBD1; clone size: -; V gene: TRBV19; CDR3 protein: CASSVAGGSSRAFF; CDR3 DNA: TGTGCCAGTAGTGTGGCAGGGGGCTCTAGTAGGGCTTTCTTT
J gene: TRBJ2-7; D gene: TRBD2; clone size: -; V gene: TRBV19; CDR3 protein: CASSYGAGENEQYF; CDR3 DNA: TGTGCCAGTAGTTATGGAGCGGGAGAAAACGAGCAGTACTTC
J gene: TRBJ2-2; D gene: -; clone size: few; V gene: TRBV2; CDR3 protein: CASSDIHVNTGELFF; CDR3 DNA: TGTGCCAGCAGTGATATACATGTGAACACCGGGGAGCTGTTTTTT
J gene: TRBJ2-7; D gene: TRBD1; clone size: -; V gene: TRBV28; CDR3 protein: CASSYLDRAYEQYF; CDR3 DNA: TGTGCCAGCAGTTACTTAGACAGGGCCTACGAGCAGTACTTC
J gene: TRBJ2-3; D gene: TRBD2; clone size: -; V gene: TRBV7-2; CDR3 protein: CASSLTSGSLNTQYF; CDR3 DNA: TGTGCCAGCAGCCTGACTAGCGGGAGCTTGAATACGCAGTATTTT
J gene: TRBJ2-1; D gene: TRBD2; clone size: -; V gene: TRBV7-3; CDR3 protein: CASSPTSGRLNEQFF; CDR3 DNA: TGTGCCAGCAGCCCGACTAGCGGGAGGCTGAATGAGCAGTTCTTC